This T cell receptor beta chain emerged from a study of cytomegalovirus exposure and HLA in healthy donors. Findings of the study overall: The study recorded fewer than 200 TCR beta chains that were cytomegalovirus-associated. One variant, a missense change in DCLRE1C, was linked in a later analysis to TCR beta V- and J-gene trimming. Reported performance of the classifier showed diagnosis of cytomegalovirus status with high specificity and sensitivity.

PCR amplification relied on 60 Vbeta primers (plus 13 Jbeta primers). Sequencing was performed with immunoSEQ multiplex PCR; in TCRdb, only in-frame clones are kept and a portion is missing. The sample holds 100,000 to 150,000 clones, roughly 78% seen once. These donors counted as nominally healthy when sampled, but unrecorded immune exposures were likely. Comment on this clone: Its antigen is not identified. The junction and the germline gene differ at one end; a read error may be behind it.

Germline CDR1 is SEHNR and CDR2 is FQNEAQ (reference sequence). This CDR3 has 10 amino acids. V and J are TRBV7-9 and TRBJ1-2; D remains ambiguous. The receptor comes from a woman aged 35 to 49 in good health and CMV-seronegative. Sequencing input: PBMCs. This CDR3 is CSSSLDTYTF. The CDR3 region has the DNA TGTTCCAGCAGCTTAGACACCTACACCTTC.